This passage covers 2 T cell receptor beta chains from one sample sequenced in a study of monozygotic twins with inflammatory bowel disease. TCRdb reanalyzed the 5' RACE reads and collapses them to one entry per CDR3 protein, without DNA. This table lists about 300,000 distinct CDR3 sequences. The source material was blood. The receptors come from a human donor with ulcerative colitis or Crohn's disease, or a healthy co-twin of an affected twin (not recorded which).

The rearrangement links TRBV5-4 to TRBJ1-1. Per germline, CDR1 SGHNT and CDR2 YYREEE (reference sequence). The CDR3 consists of 15 residues. The CDR3 here is CASSLEGRRGAEAFF.

V usage is TRBV4-3 and J usage is TRBJ2-1; the TCRdb call, TRBD2, lacks DNA for checking. The CDR3 runs 17 residues. Per the germline V gene, CDR1 is LGHNA and CDR2 is YSLEER. This CDR3 reads CASSQDRAPSGPHEQFF.